Below, 30 T cell receptor beta chains from the same sample are listed, as sequenced in a study of T cell changes during pregnancy in multiple sclerosis. The data were produced by immunoSEQ multiplex PCR, yet TCRdb's version contains in-frame clones alone and is incomplete. In the table there are 79,000 or so clones, about 85% of which are singletons. The sample consisted of peripheral blood, taken before pregnancy. The receptors were gathered from a female donor with multiple sclerosis, enrolled in a pregnancy study.

This clone was seen once. The chain recombines TRBV6-1 with TRBJ1-3, with D possibly TRBD1 on 6 matching bases. Between the trimmed V and J ends, which lost 6 bases and 0 bases, there was a span of 12 bases. CDR3 length: 15 amino acids. Germline-derived CDR1 and CDR2 are MNHNS and SASEGT. CDR3 region: CASSRGTTSGNTIYF. DNA for the CDR3: TGTGCCAGCAGCCGAGGGACAACCTCTGGAAACACCATATATTTT.

This rearrangement joins TRBV9 to TRBJ1-2; possible D gene TRBD1, 6 bases. Trimming stripped 3 bases from V and 5 bases from J, with 17 bases between. Germline CDR1 SGDLS, CDR2 YYNGEE. The CDR3 extends over 15 amino acids. DNA of the CDR3: TGTGCCAGCAGCGGACCACAGGGATCGTATTATGGCTACACCTTC. Amino acid sequence: CASSGPQGSYYGYTF.

This rearrangement joins TRBV4-1 to TRBJ1-4, with D unclear. Germline V gene data show CDR1 as MGHRA and CDR2 as YSYEKL. V gave up 0 bases and J gave up 5 bases, with 7 bases separating them. The CDR3 loop spans 14 amino acids. CDR3 sequence: CASSQEGENEKLFF. As DNA, the CDR3 is TGCGCCAGCAGCCAAGAGGGAGAGAATGAAAAACTGTTTTTT.

This chain links TRBV9 with TRBJ1-4; D uncertain. V dropped 4 bases and J dropped 3 bases, with 13 bases sitting between them. The CDR3 spans 15 residues. CDR1 and CDR2 from the germline V gene are SGDLS and YYNGEE. The CDR3 nucleotides read TGTGCCAGCAGCATGCACAGTATGGCTAATGAAAAACTGTTTTTT. Translation gives CASSMHSMANEKLFF.

V and J are TRBV7-2 and TRBJ1-5, with TRBD1 as a possible D gene (5 bases). This CDR3 has 15 residues. Trimming left V 7 bases short and J 0 bases short, with 13 bases between. Germline V gives CDR1 SGHTA, CDR2 FQGNSA. The CDR3 DNA is TGTGCCAGCAAAAAGACAGAAACTAGCAATCAGCCCCAGCATTTT. Protein: CASKKTETSNQPQHF.

This clone was counted once. V and J are TRBV29-1 and TRBJ1-2; D gene unclear. CDR1 is SQVTM, CDR2 ANQGSEA, per germline. The V gene lost 3 bases and the J gene lost 11 bases, with 13 bases spanning the gap. The CDR3 spans 11 residues. CDR3 sequence (DNA): TGCAGCGTTGACAGTCAGGCTGCTTACACCTTC. It encodes CSVDSQAAYTF.

V gene TRBV5-1 combines with J gene TRBJ1-4; 7 positions agree with TRBD1. Germline V gene lookup returns CDR1 SGHRS and CDR2 YFSETQ. Trimming at V came to 2 bases and at J to 8 bases, leaving 3 bases not matched to a gene. The CDR3 is 13 amino acids. The CDR3 region has the DNA TGCGCCAGCAGCTTAGGACAGGAAGAAAAACTGTTTTTT. It encodes CASSLGQEEKLFF.

J is TRBJ2-7 and V is TRBV14; D might be TRBD1 (5 bases). The V gene lost 1 base and the J gene lost 4 bases, with 14 bases spanning the gap. There are 15 residues in the CDR3. Germline assignment: CDR1 SGHDN and CDR2 FVKESK. Here the CDR3 reads CASSQVSSGKYEQYF. CDR3 DNA: TGTGCCAGCAGCCAAGTGTCGTCAGGGAAATACGAGCAGTACTTC. The complete variable domain, with remaining parts taken from reference TRBV14 and TRBJ2-7, reads EAGVTQFPSHSVIEKGQTVTLRCDPISGHDNLYWYRRVMGKEIKFLLHFVKESKQDESGMPNNRFLAERTGGTYSTLKVQPAELEDSGVYFCASSQVSSGKYEQYFGPGTRLTVT.

The chain uses TRBV19 and TRBJ1-1; TRBD1 is a possible D gene (5 bases). V was clipped by 5 bases and J by 8 bases, with 12 bases between them. Germline CDR1 is LNHDA and CDR2 is SQIVND (reference sequence). The length of the CDR3 is 12 residues. This chain's CDR3 is CASSPFRAEAFF. CDR3 DNA: TGTGCCAGTAGTCCCTTCAGGGCCGAAGCTTTCTTT.

The chain carries TRBV7-9 and TRBJ2-7; 8 bases map to TRBD2. This CDR3 comprises 15 residues. Per germline, CDR1 SEHNR and CDR2 FQNEAQ (reference sequence). With V trimmed by 2 bases and J by 1 base, 4 bases remained unmatched. The CDR3 DNA reads TGTGCCAGCAGCTTAATGTCGGGAGGGTCCTACGAGCAGTACTTC. Protein: CASSLMSGGSYEQYF.

V usage is TRBV27 and J usage is TRBJ1-5; D perhaps matches TRBD1 (6 bases). Germline CDR1 is MNHEY and CDR2 is SMNVEV (reference sequence). This CDR3 has 15 amino acids. V dropped 7 bases and J dropped 4 bases, with 17 bases sitting between them. Here the CDR3 reads CASNPRAGTNQPQHF. The DNA for the CDR3 is TGTGCCAGCAACCCGAGGGCAGGGACAAATCAGCCCCAGCATTTT.

This clone turned up a few times. The rearrangement joins TRBV11-3 to TRBJ2-1, with D hard to call. The CDR3 sequence is 18 residues long. Germline CDR1 SGHNT, CDR2 YENEEA. The germline V and J ends were trimmed by 0 bases and 7 bases, with 22 bases remaining between them. The CDR3 nucleotides read TGTGCCAGCAGCTTAGATCAAAGTGGTTCCGGTGTTAGTAATGAGCAGTTCTTC. It specifies CASSLDQSGSGVSNEQFF.

The chain employs TRBV4-2 and TRBJ2-1; TRBD1 aligns across 7 bases. There are 15 residues in the CDR3. CDR1 and CDR2 from the germline V gene are LGHNA and YNFKEQ. Trimming took 8 bases from V and 5 from J; bases not matched to a gene: 12. The CDR3 region is CASVQGLNDHNEQFF. In nucleotides, the CDR3 is TGTGCCAGCGTACAGGGGTTAAATGATCACAATGAGCAGTTCTTC.

This chain links TRBV5-1 with TRBJ1-2; TRBD1 aligns across 8 bases. V dropped 3 bases and J dropped 3; count of bases not matched to a gene: 10. Germline V gene data show CDR1 as SGHRS and CDR2 as YFSETQ. The CDR3 sequence is 16 residues long. In nucleotides, the CDR3 is TGCGCCAGCAGCTGGCAGGGGGCGCAGGGCGACTATGGCTACACCTTC. This sequence encodes CASSWQGAQGDYGYTF.

The rearrangement uses TRBV5-6 and TRBJ1-5; no clear D. Trimming left V 2 bases short and J 0 bases short, with 15 bases between. The CDR3 is 17 amino acids. CDR1 SGHDT and CDR2 YYEEEE come from the germline V gene. The CDR3 DNA sequence: TGTGCCAGCAGCTTTTACAGCTCCTCGGATAGCAATCAGCCCCAGCATTTT. Residues: CASSFYSSSDSNQPQHF.

This clone was seen just once. The chain combines TRBV5-1 with TRBJ2-1; 7 positions match TRBD1. The ends lost 4 bases at V and 8 bases at J; junction bases unmatched: 9. Germline V gene sequence: CDR1 SGHRS, CDR2 YFSETQ. The CDR3 loop spans 14 amino acids. The CDR3, as DNA: TGCGCCAGCAGCGGCGGACAGGCCGCACATGAGCAGTTCTTC. Translation gives CASSGGQAAHEQFF.

V is TRBV4-1 and J is TRBJ2-5; 12 positions agree with TRBD2. Germline CDR1 MGHRA, CDR2 YSYEKL. J gave up 2 bases and V 4 bases, and 2 bases lay outside the gene matches. The CDR3 consists of 15 residues. DNA for the CDR3: TGCGCCAGCAGCCTCGGACTAGCGGGACAAGAGACCCAGTACTTC. It yields the protein CASSLGLAGQETQYF.

The J gene is TRBJ1-1, the V gene TRBV21-1. TRBV21-1 is a recognized pseudogene. The CDR3 is 14 residues long. CDR3 protein: CASSMGAMNTEAFF. The CDR3 bases are TGTGCCAGCAGCATGGGAGCCATGAACACTGAAGCTTTCTTT.

The V gene is TRBV27, the J gene TRBJ2-1; D is perhaps TRBD2 (6 bases). With 9 bases removed from V and 3 bases from J, the gap between germline ends came to 12 bases. Germline V CDR1 and CDR2: MNHEY, SMNVEV (reference sequence). The CDR3 spans 13 residues. The CDR3 reads CASALGSYNEQFF. Written as DNA, the CDR3 is TGTGCCAGTGCACTCGGGAGCTACAATGAGCAGTTCTTC.

The rearrangement joins TRBV19 to TRBJ2-2; TRBD1 is a possible D gene (5 bases). The germline V gene encodes CDR1 LNHDA and CDR2 SQIVND (reference sequence). V lost 5 bases and J lost 6, with 16 bases in between. This CDR3 is 15 amino acids long. This CDR3 reads CASSRTPEWAGELFF. The CDR3 DNA follows: TGTGCCAGTAGTCGGACACCGGAATGGGCCGGGGAGCTGTTTTTT.

On this clone: At one boundary the junction diverges from the germline segment, which might be a read error. CDR3 loop: CASKKGTENTEAFF. DNA for the CDR3: TGTGCGAGCAAGAAGGGGACAGAGAACACTGAAGCTTTCTTT. This chain connects TRBV7-9 to TRBJ1-1; 7 bases fit TRBD1. There are 14 residues in the CDR3. Germline CDR1 and CDR2: SEHNR and FQNEAQ (reference sequence).

This chain uses TRBV19 with TRBJ1-3; 8 bases line up with TRBD1. Trimming removed 3 bases from V and 0 bases from J; junction bases left unmatched: 4. The length of the CDR3 is 16 residues. The germline V gene encodes CDR1 LNHDA and CDR2 SQIVND (reference sequence). The CDR3 spells CASSMVTGGSGNTIYF. The DNA for the CDR3 is TGTGCCAGTAGTATGGTCACAGGGGGCTCTGGAAACACCATATATTTT.

The chain has TRBV6-5 and TRBJ1-1, with unresolved D. Trimming pared 0 bases from V and 2 bases from J, leaving 13 bases between. Germline CDR1 MNHEY, CDR2 SVGAGI. This CDR3 spans 16 amino acids. CDR3 region: CASSYSIAAGNTEAFF. The CDR3 DNA reads TGTGCCAGCAGTTACTCGATTGCTGCAGGAAACACTGAAGCTTTCTTT.

V gene TRBV18 combines with J gene TRBJ2-2; 14 bases agree with TRBD2. The CDR3 spans 17 residues. V lost 0 bases and J lost 6; bases outside the gene matches: 3. Germline CDR1 KGHSH, CDR2 LQKENI. Written as DNA, the CDR3 is TGTGCCAGCTCACCACCGGGACTAGCGGGAGTAGCCGGGGAGCTGTTTTTT. Its protein product is CASSPPGLAGVAGELFF.

This chain links TRBV5-1 with TRBJ2-1; 10 nucleotides align to TRBD1. V gave up 4 bases and J gave up 7 bases; unmatched junction bases: 8. Germline CDR1 is SGHRS and CDR2 is YFSETQ. CDR3 size: 15 residues. In DNA form, the CDR3 reads TGCGCCAGCAGCATCGGGACAGGGGAGGGAAATGAGCAGTTCTTC. The encoded protein is CASSIGTGEGNEQFF.

The chain carries TRBV19 and TRBJ1-5; 7 positions agree with TRBD1. Germline V lookup: CDR1 LNHDA, CDR2 SQIVND (reference sequence). The CDR3 covers 16 residues. V lost 3 bases, J lost 4 bases, and 9 bases stayed unmatched. The CDR3 DNA sequence: TGTGCCAGTAGTATCTTGACGGGACAGAAGAATCAGCCCCAGCATTTT. Translating it yields CASSILTGQKNQPQHF.

V and J are TRBV5-6 and TRBJ2-4; D is ambiguous. Trimming pared 4 bases from V and 7 bases from J, leaving 18 bases between. The germline V gene has CDR1 SGHDT and CDR2 YYEEEE. The CDR3 extends over 15 amino acids. The chain's CDR3 is CASSPLRLSKNIQYF. The CDR3 region has the DNA TGTGCCAGCAGCCCCCTGAGACTCTCAAAGAACATTCAGTACTTC.

This chain uses TRBV7-2 with TRBJ1-3; tentatively, D is TRBD1 (6 bases). The V gene's germline CDR1 is SGHTA and CDR2 FQGNSA. This CDR3 spans 14 amino acids. Trimming cost V 6 bases and J 4 bases, with 13 bases left between them. Written as DNA, the CDR3 is TGTGCCAGCAGACCCAGGACAGACGGAAACACCATATATTTT. Translated, it gives CASRPRTDGNTIYF.

The chain recombines TRBV7-6 with TRBJ1-6; D may be TRBD1 (6 bases). Germline CDR1 and CDR2: SGHVS and FNYEAQ. Trimming took off 5 bases at V and 5 bases at J, with 13 bases between the two ends. The CDR3 is 15 residues long. CDR3 protein: CASSQQGLHNSPLHF. The CDR3 nucleotides are TGTGCCAGCAGCCAACAGGGCCTGCATAATTCACCCCTCCACTTT.

In its sample, this clone was seen once. The V gene is TRBV5-4, the J gene TRBJ2-5; 9 bases match TRBD2. The ends lost 1 base at V and 5 bases at J; junction bases unmatched: 6. This CDR3 region has 15 residues. The germline V gene has CDR1 SGHNT and CDR2 YYREEE (reference sequence). Here the CDR3 reads CASSLYLAGLETQYF. The CDR3 DNA reads as TGTGCCAGCAGCTTGTATCTAGCGGGACTGGAGACCCAGTACTTC.